These 5 T cell receptor beta chains share one sample of origin, sequenced in a study of tissue T cells after allogeneic stem cell transplantation. Generated by immunoSEQ multiplex PCR, the TCRdb table keeps only in-frame clones and is missing some. The profile shows 5,000 to 6,000 clones, 51% of them singletons. Specified time point: mouse harvest day 7 after allogeneic transplant. Tail vein injection delivered 10^7 T-cell-depleted bone marrow cells and 10^6 splenic CD5+ T cells. The source material was gut tissue. Receptor source: a female BALB/c mouse given C57BL/6 T cells with graft-versus-host disease after an allogeneic hematopoietic cell transplant.

Worth noting for this clone: Genes here carry mouse names. The read ends 1 residue before the CDR3 terminus; that terminus is restored from the germline J gene. J is TRBJ2-7 and V is TRBV5, with TRBD2 matching 7 bases. The V gene end was trimmed by 0 bases and the J gene end by 0 bases; junction bases not matched to a gene: 2. CDR1 and CDR2 from the germline V gene are LGHNA and YNLKQL (reference sequence). The CDR3 is made up of 15 amino acids. The CDR3 spells CASSQDWGTSYEQYF. The covered CDR3 bases are TGTGCCAGCAGCCAAGACTGGGGGACCTCCTATGAACAGTAC.

For this clone: Mouse gene names apply. The sequenced CDR3 bases are TGCACCTGCAGTGCCCGGACTGCTGAGCAGTTC. This translates into CTCSARTAEQF. The whole CDR3 protein reads CTCSARTAEQFF. The rearrangement links TRBV1 to TRBJ2-1; D gene ambiguous. The read is 1 residue too short to cover the CDR3 end, so that end is filled in from the germline J gene. V lost 3 bases, J lost 6 bases, and 6 bases lay in between. Germline-derived CDR1 and CDR2 are NSQYPW and LRSPGD (reference sequence). This CDR3 has 12 residues.

Worth noting for this clone: The gene symbols are mouse symbols. The CDR3 end falls 1 residue outside the read, so it is completed with the germline J gene. J is TRBJ1-4 and V is TRBV26; no clear D. Trimming removed 5 bases from V and 1 base from J, with 8 bases in between. CDR3 size: 14 residues. Germline CDR1 KGHPV, CDR2 FQNQEV (reference sequence). The chain's CDR3 is CASSYQASNERLFF. CDR3 bases read: TGTGCCAGCAGTTACCAAGCTTCCAACGAAAGATTATTT.

Turning to this clone: Germline and genes here are mouse. The CDR3 is cut off 1 residue early in the read; its end comes from the germline J gene. This chain connects TRBV26 to TRBJ2-1; D is ambiguous. The length of the CDR3 is 14 residues. The germline gives CDR1 KGHPV, CDR2 FQNQEV (reference sequence). V gave up 2 bases and J gave up 0 bases, with 5 bases separating them. The sequenced part of the CDR3 DNA is TGTGCCAGCAGTCTGACAGTTAACTATGCTGAGCAGTTC. Translation gives CASSLTVNYAEQF. The entire CDR3 reads CASSLTVNYAEQFF. The full variable domain, its missing parts supplied by reference TRBV26 and TRBJ2-1, is NSKVIQTPRYLVKGQGQKAKMRCIPEKGHPVVFWYQQNKNNEFKFLINFQNQEVLQQIDMTEKRFSAECPSNSPCSLEIQSSEAGDSALYLCASSLTVNYAEQFFGPGTRLTVL.

Regarding this clone: Gene names and germline refer to mouse. The CDR3 sequence is CASRQGGRDTQYF. CDR3 DNA, as far as it was read: TGTGCCAGCCGACAGGGGGGCAGGGACACCCAGTAC. This chain links TRBV14 with TRBJ2-5; 9 bases line up with TRBD1. The CDR3 is cut off 1 residue early in the read; its end comes from the germline J gene. The CDR3 sequence is 13 residues long. Germline-derived CDR1 and CDR2 are SGHDT and FRDEAV. The V segment lost 7 bases and the J segment 6 bases; nucleotides outside the gene matches: 6.